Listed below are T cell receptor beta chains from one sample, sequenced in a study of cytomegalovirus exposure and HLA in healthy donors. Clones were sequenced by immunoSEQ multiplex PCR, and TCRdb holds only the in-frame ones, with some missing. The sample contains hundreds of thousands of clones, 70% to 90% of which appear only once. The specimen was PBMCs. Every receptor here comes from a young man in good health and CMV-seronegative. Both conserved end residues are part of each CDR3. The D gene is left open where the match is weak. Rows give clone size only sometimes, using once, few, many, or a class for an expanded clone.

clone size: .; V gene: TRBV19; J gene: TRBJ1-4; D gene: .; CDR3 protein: CASCQTGPNEKLFF; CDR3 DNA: TGTGCCAGTTGCCAGACAGGCCCTAATGAAAAACTGTTTTTT
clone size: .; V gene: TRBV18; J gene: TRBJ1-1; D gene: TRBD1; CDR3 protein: CASSPPTGDVTEAFF; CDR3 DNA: TGTGCCAGCTCACCACCCACAGGGGACGTCACTGAAGCTTTCTTT
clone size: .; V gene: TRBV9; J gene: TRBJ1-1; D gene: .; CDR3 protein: CASSSGNAREAFF; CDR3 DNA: TGTGCCAGCAGCTCCGGGAACGCGAGGGAAGCTTTCTTT
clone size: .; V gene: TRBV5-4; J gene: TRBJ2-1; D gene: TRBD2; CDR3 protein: CATTLSGGAGYNEQFF; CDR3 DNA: TGTGCCACCACCCTTAGCGGGGGGGCCGGCTACAATGAGCAGTTCTTC
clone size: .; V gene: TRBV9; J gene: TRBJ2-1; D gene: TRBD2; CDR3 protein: CASSVVGLAGGPSSYNEQFF; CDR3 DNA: TGTGCCAGCAGCGTAGTGGGACTAGCGGGGGGGCCGAGCTCCTACAATGAGCAGTTCTTC
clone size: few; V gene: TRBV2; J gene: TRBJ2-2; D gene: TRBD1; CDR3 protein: CASTGTGKGGELFF; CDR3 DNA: TGTGCCAGCACCGGGACAGGGAAGGGCGGGGAGCTGTTTTTT
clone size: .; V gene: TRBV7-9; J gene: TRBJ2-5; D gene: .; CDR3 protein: CASSVSGVVETQYF; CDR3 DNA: TGTGCCAGCAGCGTCTCAGGGGTCGTAGAGACCCAGTACTTC
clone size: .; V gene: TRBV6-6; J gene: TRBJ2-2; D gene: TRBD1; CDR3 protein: CASRTGNAHTGELFF; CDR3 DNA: TGTGCCAGCAGGACAGGGAACGCGCACACCGGGGAGCTGTTTTTT
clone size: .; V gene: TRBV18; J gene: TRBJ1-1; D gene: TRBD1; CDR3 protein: CASSPPGRSTGALNTEAFF; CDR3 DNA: TGTGCCAGCTCACCACCGGGGAGGTCGACAGGGGCACTCAACACTGAAGCTTTCTTT
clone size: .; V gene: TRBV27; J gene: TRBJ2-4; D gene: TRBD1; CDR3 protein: CASSLWAGGRNIQYF; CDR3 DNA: TGTGCCAGCAGTTTATGGGCAGGGGGCCGGAACATTCAGTACTTC
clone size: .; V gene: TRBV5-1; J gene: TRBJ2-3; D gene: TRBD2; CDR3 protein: CASSLGTSGGASDTQYF; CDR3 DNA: TGCGCCAGCAGCTTGGGGACTAGCGGGGGGGCATCAGATACGCAGTATTTT
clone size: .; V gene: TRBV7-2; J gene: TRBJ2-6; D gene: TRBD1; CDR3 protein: CASSPMSTGSGANVLTF; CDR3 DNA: TGTGCCAGCAGTCCTATGTCGACAGGGTCCGGGGCCAACGTCCTGACTTTC
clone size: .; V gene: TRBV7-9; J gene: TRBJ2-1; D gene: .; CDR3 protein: CASSFFLASNEQFF; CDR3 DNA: TGTGCCAGCAGCTTCTTCCTAGCATCGAATGAGCAGTTCTTC
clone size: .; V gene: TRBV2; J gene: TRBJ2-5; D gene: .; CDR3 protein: CASIKTSPPTETQYF; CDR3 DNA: TGTGCCAGCATTAAGACAAGCCCCCCTACGGAGACCCAGTACTTC
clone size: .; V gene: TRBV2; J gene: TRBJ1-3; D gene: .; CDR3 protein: CASSEGQPSSGNTIYF; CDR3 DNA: TGTGCCAGCAGTGAGGGACAACCATCCTCTGGAAACACCATATATTTT
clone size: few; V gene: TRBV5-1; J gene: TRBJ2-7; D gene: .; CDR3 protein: CASSLTGDIYEQYF; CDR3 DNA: TGCGCCAGCAGCTTGACAGGAGATATCTACGAGCAGTACTTC
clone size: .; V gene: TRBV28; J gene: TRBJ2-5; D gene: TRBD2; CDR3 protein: CASVPSGGALQETQYF; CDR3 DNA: TGTGCCAGCGTCCCTAGCGGGGGGGCGTTACAAGAGACCCAGTACTTC
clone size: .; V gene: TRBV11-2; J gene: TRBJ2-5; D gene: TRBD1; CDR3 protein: CASTTGDRPNPQETQYF; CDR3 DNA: TGTGCCAGCACCACCGGGGACAGACCTAATCCCCAAGAGACCCAGTACTTC
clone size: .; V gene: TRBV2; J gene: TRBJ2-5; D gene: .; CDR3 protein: CASSLGTQYF; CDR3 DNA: TGTGCCAGCAGTTTGGGCACCCAGTACTTC
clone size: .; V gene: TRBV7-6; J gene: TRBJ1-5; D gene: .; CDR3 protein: CASSLTGEQPQHF; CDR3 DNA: TGTGCCAGCAGCTTGACGGGGGAGCAGCCCCAGCATTTT
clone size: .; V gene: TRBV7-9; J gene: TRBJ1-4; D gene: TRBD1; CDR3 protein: CASSPRTGDGEKLFF; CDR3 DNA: TGTGCCAGCAGCCCCCGGACAGGGGACGGTGAAAAACTGTTTTTT
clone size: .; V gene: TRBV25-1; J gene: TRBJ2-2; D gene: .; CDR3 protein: CASSDLSGELFF; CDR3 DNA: TGTGCCAGCAGTGATCTCTCCGGGGAGCTGTTTTTT
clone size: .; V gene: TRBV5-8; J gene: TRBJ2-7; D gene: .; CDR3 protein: CASSLAVSGLEQYF; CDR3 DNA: TGTGCCAGCAGCTTGGCCGTGTCAGGCTTGGAGCAGTACTTC
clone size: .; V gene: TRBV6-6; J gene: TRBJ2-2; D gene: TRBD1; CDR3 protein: CASRTGPGELFF; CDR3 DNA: TGTGCCAGCAGGACAGGGCCCGGGGAGCTGTTTTTT
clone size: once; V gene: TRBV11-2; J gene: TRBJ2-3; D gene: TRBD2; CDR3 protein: CATEIAGVGDTQYF; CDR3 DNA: TGTGCCACCGAGATAGCGGGGGTGGGGGATACGCAGTATTTT
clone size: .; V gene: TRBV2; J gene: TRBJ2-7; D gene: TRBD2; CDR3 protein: CASSPRGGLRGSYEQYF; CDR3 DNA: TGTGCCAGCAGCCCCCGGGGGGGCCTGCGGGGTAGCTACGAGCAGTACTTC
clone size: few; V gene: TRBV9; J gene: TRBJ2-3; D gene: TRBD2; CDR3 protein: CASSVKAGGAEDTQYF; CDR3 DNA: TGTGCCAGCAGCGTAAAGGCGGGGGGGGCCGAGGATACGCAGTATTTT
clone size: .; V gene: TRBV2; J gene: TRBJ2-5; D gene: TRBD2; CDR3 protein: CASSPERGIQETQYF; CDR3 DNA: TGTGCCAGCAGCCCGGAGCGGGGGATACAAGAGACCCAGTACTTC
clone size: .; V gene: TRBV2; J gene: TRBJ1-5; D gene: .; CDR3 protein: CASSVGQGYQPQHF; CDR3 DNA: TGTGCCAGCAGTGTTGGGCAGGGCTATCAGCCCCAGCATTTT
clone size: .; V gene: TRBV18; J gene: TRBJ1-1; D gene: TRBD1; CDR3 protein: CASSADRVRGNTEAFF; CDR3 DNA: TGTGCCAGCTCAGCAGACAGGGTACGGGGGAACACTGAAGCTTTCTTT
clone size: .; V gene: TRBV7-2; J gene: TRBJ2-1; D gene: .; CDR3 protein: CASSLAGRNEQFF; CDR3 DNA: TGTGCCAGCAGCTTAGCGGGCAGGAATGAGCAGTTCTTC
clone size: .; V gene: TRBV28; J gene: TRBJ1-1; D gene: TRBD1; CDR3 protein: CASGPDRDLDTEAFF; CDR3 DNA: TGTGCCAGCGGCCCGGACAGGGACTTGGACACTGAAGCTTTCTTT
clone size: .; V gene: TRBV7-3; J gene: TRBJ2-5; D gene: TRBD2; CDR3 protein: CASSLGLAGEETQYF; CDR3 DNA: TGTGCCAGCAGCCTCGGACTAGCGGGGGAAGAGACCCAGTACTTC
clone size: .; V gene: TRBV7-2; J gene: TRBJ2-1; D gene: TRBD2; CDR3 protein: CASSLTGTTGGQFF; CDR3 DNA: TGTGCCAGCAGCTTGACCGGGACTACCGGCGGGCAGTTCTTC
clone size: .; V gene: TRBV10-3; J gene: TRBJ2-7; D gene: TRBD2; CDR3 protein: CAISERLAGDYEQYF; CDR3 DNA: TGTGCCATCAGTGAGCGACTAGCGGGGGACTACGAGCAGTACTTC
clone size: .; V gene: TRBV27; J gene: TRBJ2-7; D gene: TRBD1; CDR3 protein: CASSFTRQGNEQYF; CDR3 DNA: TGTGCCAGCAGTTTTACTAGACAGGGCAACGAGCAGTACTTC
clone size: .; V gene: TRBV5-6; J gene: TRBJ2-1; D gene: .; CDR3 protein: CASSPPLSSYNEQFF; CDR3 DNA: TGTGCCAGCAGCCCCCCACTGAGCTCCTACAATGAGCAGTTCTTC
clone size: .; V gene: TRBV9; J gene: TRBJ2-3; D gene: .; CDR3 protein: CASSATLLTDTQYF; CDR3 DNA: TGTGCCAGCAGCGCTACCCTGCTCACAGATACGCAGTATTTT
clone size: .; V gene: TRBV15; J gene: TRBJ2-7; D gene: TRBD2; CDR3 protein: CATSRGLAAYEQYF; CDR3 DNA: TGTGCCACCAGCAGAGGACTAGCAGCCTACGAGCAGTACTTC
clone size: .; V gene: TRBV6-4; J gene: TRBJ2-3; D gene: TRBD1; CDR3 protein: CASSEQGVGTQYF; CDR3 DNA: TGTGCCAGCAGTGAACAGGGGGTGGGAACGCAGTATTTT
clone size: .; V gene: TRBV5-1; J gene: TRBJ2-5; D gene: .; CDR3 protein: CASSFRETQYF; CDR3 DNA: TGCGCCAGCAGCTTTCGAGAGACCCAGTACTTC
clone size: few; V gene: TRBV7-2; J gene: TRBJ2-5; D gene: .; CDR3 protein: CASSPDAGRGQETQYF; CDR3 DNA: TGTGCCAGCAGCCCAGATGCGGGGCGGGGCCAAGAGACCCAGTACTTC
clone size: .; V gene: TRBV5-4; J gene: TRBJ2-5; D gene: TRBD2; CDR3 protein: CAWWTSGGIETQYF; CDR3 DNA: TGTGCATGGTGGACTAGCGGGGGAATCGAGACCCAGTACTTC
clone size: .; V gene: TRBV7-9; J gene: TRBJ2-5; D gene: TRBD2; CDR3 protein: CASSPRSSGDIQETQYF; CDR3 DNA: TGTGCCAGCAGCCCCCGTTCTAGCGGGGATATTCAAGAGACCCAGTACTTC
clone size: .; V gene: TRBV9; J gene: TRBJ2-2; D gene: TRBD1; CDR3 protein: CASSVVTGGGELFF; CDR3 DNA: TGTGCCAGCAGCGTAGTAACAGGGGGCGGAGAGCTGTTTTTT
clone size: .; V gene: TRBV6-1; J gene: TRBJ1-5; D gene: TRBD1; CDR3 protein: CASNEPTGVGQPQHF; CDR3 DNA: TGTGCCAGCAATGAACCTACAGGGGTCGGCCAGCCCCAGCATTTT
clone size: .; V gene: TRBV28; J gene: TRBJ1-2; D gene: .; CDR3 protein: CASSFPGQHYGYTF; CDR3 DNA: TGTGCCAGCAGTTTCCCCGGACAGCATTATGGCTACACCTTC
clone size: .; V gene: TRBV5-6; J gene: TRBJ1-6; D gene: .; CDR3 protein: CASSPVTGGGSPLHF; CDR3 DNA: TGTGCCAGCAGCCCCGTTACGGGGGGAGGTTCACCCCTCCACTTT
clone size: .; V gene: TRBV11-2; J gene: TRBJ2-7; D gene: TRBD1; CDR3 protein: CASSLGDRGLEQYF; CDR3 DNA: TGTGCCAGCAGCTTAGGGGACAGGGGGCTCGAGCAGTACTTC
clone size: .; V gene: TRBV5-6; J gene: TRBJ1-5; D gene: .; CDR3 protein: CASSLGGPLSNQPQHF; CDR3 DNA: TGTGCCAGCAGCTTGGGGGGGCCATTAAGCAATCAGCCCCAGCATTTT
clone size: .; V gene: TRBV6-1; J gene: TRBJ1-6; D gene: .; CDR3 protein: CASSARQTNSPLHF; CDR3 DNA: TGTGCCAGCAGTGCTAGACAGACTAATTCACCCCTCCACTTT
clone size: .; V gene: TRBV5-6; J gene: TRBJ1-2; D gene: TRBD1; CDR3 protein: CASSTQGIYGYTF; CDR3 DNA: TGTGCCAGCAGCACACAGGGGATCTATGGCTACACCTTC
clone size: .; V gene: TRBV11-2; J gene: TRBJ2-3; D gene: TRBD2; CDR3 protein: CASRLAGGVTDTQYF; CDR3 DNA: TGTGCCAGCAGATTAGCGGGAGGGGTCACAGATACGCAGTATTTT
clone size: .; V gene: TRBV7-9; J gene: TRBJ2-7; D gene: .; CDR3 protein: CSSSFFRAGGIYEQYF; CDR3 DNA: TGTTCCAGCAGCTTTTTTCGGGCAGGGGGGATCTACGAGCAGTACTTC
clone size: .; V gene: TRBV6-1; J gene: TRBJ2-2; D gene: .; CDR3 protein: CASSGYPGEVSAGELFF; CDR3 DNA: TGTGCCAGCAGTGGCTATCCAGGGGAAGTTTCGGCCGGGGAGCTGTTTTTT
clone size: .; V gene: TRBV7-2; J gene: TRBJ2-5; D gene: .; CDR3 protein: CASSLDVGVARETQYF; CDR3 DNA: TGTGCCAGCAGCTTAGACGTGGGTGTAGCTCGAGAGACCCAGTACTTC
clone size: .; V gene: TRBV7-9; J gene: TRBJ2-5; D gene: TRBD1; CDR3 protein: CASSPRQGEETQYF; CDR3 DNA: TGTGCCAGCAGCCCACGACAGGGGGAAGAGACCCAGTACTTC